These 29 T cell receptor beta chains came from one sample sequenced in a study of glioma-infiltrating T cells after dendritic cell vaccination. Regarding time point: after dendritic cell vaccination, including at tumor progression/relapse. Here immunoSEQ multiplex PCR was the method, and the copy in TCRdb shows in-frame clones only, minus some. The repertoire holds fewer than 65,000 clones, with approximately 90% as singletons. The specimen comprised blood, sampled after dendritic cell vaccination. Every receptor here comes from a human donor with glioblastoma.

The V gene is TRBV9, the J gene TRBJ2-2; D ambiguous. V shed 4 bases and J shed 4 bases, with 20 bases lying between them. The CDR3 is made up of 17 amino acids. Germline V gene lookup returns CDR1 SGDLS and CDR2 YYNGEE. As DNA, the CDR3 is TGTGCCAGCAGCCCTATCCCATCCGGGTCTATCACCGGGGAGCTGTTTTTT. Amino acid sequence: CASSPIPSGSITGELFF.

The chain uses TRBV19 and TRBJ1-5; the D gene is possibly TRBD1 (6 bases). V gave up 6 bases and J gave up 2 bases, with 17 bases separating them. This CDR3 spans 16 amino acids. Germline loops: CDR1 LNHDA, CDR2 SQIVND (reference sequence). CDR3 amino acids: CASRQGGGAGNQPQHF. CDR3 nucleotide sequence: TGTGCCAGTAGGCAGGGAGGGGGGGCTGGCAATCAGCCCCAGCATTTT.

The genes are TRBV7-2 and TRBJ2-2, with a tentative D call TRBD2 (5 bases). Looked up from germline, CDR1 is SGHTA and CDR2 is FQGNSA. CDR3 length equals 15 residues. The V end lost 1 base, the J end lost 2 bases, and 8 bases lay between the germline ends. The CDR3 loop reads CASSLGSGNTGELFF. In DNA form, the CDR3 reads TGTGCCAGCAGCTTAGGATCGGGAAACACCGGGGAGCTGTTTTTT.

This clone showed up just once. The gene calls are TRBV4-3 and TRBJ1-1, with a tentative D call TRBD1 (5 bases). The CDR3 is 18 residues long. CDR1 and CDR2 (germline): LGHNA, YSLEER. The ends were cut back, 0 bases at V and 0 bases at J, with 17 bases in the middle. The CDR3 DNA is TGCGCCAGCAGCCAAGATGTGTGGGGGGGTACCATGAACACTGAAGCTTTCTTT. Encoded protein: CASSQDVWGGTMNTEAFF.

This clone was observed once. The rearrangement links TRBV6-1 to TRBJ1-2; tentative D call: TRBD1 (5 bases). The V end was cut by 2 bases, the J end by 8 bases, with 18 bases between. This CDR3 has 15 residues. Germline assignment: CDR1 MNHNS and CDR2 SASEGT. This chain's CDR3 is CASSEFQGLLSGYTF. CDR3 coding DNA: TGTGCCAGCAGTGAATTCCAGGGTCTGCTTAGCGGCTACACCTTC.

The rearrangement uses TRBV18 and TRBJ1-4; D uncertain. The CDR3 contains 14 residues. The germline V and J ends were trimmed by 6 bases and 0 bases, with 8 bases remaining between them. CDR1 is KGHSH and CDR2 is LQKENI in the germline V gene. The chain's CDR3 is CASSPVATNEKLFF. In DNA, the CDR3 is TGTGCCAGCTCCCCGGTTGCAACTAATGAAAAACTGTTTTTT.

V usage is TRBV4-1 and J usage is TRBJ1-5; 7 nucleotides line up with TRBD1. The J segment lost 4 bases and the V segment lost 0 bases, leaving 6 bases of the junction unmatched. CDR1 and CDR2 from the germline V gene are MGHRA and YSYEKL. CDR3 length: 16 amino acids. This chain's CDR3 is CASSQEWTGANQPQHF. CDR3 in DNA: TGCGCCAGCAGCCAAGAGTGGACAGGAGCTAATCAGCCCCAGCATTTT.

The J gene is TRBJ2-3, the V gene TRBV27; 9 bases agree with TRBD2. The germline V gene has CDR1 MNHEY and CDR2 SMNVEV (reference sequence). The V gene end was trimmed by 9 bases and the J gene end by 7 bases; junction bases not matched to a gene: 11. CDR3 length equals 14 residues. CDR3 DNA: TGTGCCAGTTCCGGCGGGAGGGCCGGCCATACGCAGTATTTT. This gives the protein CASSGGRAGHTQYF.

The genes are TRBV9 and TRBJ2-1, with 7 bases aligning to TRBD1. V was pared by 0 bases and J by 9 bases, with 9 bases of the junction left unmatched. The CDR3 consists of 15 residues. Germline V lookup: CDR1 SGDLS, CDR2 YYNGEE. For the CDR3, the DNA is TGTGCCAGCAGCGTAGCGGAGACAGGGACCCGTGAGCAGTTCTTC. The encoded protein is CASSVAETGTREQFF.

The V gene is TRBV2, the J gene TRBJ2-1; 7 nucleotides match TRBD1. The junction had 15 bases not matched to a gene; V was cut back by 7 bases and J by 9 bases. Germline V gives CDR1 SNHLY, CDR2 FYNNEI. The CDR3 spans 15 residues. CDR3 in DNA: TGTGCCAGCACCACGGTTTTAGGACAGGACGTTGAGCAGTTCTTC. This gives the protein CASTTVLGQDVEQFF.

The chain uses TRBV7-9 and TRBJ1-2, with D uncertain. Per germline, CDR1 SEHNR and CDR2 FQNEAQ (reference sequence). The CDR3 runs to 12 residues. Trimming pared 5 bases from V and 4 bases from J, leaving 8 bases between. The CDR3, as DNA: TGTGCCAGCAGCATTGAGGTCTATGGCTACACCTTC. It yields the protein CASSIEVYGYTF.

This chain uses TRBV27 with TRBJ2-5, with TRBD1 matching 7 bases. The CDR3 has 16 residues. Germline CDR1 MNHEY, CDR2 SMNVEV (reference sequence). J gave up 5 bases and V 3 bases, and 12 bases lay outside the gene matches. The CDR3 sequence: CASSFSAGGVVETQYF. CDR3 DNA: TGTGCCAGCAGTTTTTCCGCAGGGGGAGTGGTGGAGACCCAGTACTTC.

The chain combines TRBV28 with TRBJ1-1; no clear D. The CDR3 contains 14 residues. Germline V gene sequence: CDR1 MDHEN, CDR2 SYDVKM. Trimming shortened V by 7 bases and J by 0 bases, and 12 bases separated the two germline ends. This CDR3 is CASTPTTLNTEAFF. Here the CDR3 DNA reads TGTGCCAGCACCCCGACAACCCTGAACACTGAAGCTTTCTTT.

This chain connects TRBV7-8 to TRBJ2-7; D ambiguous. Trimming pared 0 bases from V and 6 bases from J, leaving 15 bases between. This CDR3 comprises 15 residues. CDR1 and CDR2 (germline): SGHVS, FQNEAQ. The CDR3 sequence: CASSLARSPKGEQYF. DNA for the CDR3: TGTGCCAGCAGCTTAGCGCGGTCACCGAAAGGCGAGCAGTACTTC.

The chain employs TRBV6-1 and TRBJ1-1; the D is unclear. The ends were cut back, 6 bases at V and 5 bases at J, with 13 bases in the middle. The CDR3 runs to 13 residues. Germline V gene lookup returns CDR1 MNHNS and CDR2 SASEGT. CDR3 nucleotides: TGTGCCAGCAGGGTGACTGGAATGACTGAAGCTTTCTTT. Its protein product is CASRVTGMTEAFF.

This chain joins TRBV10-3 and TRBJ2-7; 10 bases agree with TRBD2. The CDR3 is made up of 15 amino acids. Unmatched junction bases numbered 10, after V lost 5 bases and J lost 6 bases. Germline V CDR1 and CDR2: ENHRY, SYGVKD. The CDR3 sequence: CAISPRLAGEGEQYF. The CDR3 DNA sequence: TGTGCCATCAGTCCCAGGCTAGCGGGAGAGGGCGAGCAGTACTTC.

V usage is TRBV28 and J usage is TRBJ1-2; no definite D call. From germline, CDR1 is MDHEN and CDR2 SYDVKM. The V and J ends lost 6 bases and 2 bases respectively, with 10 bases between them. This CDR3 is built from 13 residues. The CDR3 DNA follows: TGTGCCAGCAGCGCGGGAGGGAACTATGGCTACACCTTC. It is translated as CASSAGGNYGYTF.

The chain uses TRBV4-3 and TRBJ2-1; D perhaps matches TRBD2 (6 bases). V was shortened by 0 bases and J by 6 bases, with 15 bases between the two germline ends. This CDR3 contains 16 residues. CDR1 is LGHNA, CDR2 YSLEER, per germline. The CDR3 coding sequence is TGCGCCAGCAGCCAAGACGGGACTCCCACTGGCAATGAGCAGTTCTTC. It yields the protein CASSQDGTPTGNEQFF.

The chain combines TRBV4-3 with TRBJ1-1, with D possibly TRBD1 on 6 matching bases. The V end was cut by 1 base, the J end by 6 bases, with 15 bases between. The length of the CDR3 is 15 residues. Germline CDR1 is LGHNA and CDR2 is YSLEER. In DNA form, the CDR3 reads TGCGCCAGCAGCCAAGTCTCAGGGGTGGGGGCTGAAGCTTTCTTT. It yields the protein CASSQVSGVGAEAFF.

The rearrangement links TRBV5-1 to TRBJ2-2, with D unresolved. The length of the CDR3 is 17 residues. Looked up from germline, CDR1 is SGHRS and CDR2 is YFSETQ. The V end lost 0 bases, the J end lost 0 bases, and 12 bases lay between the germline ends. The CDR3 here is CASSLVPGRANTGELFF. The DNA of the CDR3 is TGCGCCAGCAGCTTGGTCCCCGGCCGGGCGAACACCGGGGAGCTGTTTTTT. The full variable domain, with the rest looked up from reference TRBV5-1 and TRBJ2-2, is KAGVTQTPRYLIKTRGQQVTLSCSPISGHRSVSWYQQTPGQGLQFLFEYFSETQRNKGNFPGRFSGRQFSNSRSEMNVSTLELGDSALYLCASSLVPGRANTGELFFGEGSRLTVL.

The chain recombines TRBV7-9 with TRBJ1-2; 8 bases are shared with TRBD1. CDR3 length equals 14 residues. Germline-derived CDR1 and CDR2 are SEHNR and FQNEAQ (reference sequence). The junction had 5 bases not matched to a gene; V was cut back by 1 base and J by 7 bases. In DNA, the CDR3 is TGTGCCAGCAGCTTAGTCGGACAGGGTGGTGGCTACACCTTC. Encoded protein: CASSLVGQGGGYTF. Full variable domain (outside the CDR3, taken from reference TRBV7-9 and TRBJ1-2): DTGVSQNPRHKITKRGQNVTFRCDPISEHNRLYWYRQTLGQGPEFLTYFQNEAQLEKSRLLSDRFSAERPKGSFSTLEIQRTEQGDSAMYLCASSLVGQGGGYTFGSGTRLTVV.

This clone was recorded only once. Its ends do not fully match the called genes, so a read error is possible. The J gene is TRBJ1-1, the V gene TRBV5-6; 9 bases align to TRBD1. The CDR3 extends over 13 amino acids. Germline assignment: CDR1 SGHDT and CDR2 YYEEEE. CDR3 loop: CASSPGTGTAAFF. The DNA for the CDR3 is TGTGCCAGCAGCCCCGGGACAGGGACTGCAGCTTTCTTT.

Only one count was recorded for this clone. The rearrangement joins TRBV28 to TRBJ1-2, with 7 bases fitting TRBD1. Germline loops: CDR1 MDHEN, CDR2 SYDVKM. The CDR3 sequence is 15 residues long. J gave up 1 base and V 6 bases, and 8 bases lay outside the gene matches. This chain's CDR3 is CASRTPRDSNYGYTF. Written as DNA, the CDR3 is TGTGCCAGCAGGACCCCCCGGGACAGTAACTATGGCTACACCTTC.

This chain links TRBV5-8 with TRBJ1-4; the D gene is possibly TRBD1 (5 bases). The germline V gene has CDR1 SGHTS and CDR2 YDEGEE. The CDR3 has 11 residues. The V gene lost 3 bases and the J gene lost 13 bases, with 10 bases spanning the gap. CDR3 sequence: CASSYWTSLFF. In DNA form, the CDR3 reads TGTGCCAGCAGCTACTGGACATCACTGTTTTTT.

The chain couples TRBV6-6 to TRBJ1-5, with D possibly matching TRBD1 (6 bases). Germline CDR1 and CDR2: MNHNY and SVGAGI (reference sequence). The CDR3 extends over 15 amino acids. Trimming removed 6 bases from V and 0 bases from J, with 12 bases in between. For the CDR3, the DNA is TGTGCCAGCAGCATACAGGGTAATAGCAATCAGCCCCAGCATTTT. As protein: CASSIQGNSNQPQHF.

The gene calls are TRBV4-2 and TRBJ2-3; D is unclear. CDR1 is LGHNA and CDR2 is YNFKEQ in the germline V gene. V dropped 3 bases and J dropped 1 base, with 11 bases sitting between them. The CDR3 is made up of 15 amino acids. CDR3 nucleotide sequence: TGTGCCAGCAGCCACAACAACGAGGGCACAGATACGCAGTATTTT. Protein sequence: CASSHNNEGTDTQYF.

The CDR3 coding sequence is TGTGCCAGTAGTACACAGCGGGAACTATACAATGAGCAGTTCTTC. Amino acids: CASSTQRELYNEQFF. The chain combines TRBV19 with TRBJ2-1; 7 nucleotides line up with TRBD2. Germline V gives CDR1 LNHDA, CDR2 SQIVND (reference sequence). CDR3 length: 15 amino acids. V was clipped by 4 bases and J by 4 bases; unmatched bases: 7.

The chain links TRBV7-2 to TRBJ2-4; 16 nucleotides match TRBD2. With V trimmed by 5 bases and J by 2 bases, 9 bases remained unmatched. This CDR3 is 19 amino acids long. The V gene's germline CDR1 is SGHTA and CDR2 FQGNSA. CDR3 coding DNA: TGTGCCAGCAGCATAGAGGGACTAGCGGGAGGGTTTACCAAAAACATTCAGTACTTC. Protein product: CASSIEGLAGGFTKNIQYF.

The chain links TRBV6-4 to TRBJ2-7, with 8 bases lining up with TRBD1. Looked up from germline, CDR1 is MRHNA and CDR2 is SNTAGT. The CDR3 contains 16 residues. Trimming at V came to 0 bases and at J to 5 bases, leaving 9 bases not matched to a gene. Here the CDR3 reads CASSDSLRTGLHEQYF. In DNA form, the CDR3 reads TGTGCCAGCAGTGACTCCCTCAGGACAGGGTTGCACGAGCAGTACTTC.